This T cell receptor beta chain emerged from a study of Graves' ophthalmopathy and Graves' hyperthyroidism. Study summary: Absence of ophthalmopathy within 18 months of follow-up defined stable hyperthyroidism.

Hyperthyroidism in these 18- to 65-year-old patients was newly diagnosed, lasting under 2 months. The authors amplified TCR beta CDR3 regions, and they did so from RNA transcripts for repertoire sequencing. The first round was an RT-PCR with HTBI primers, and the second round was a multiplex PCR. TCRdb reanalysed the multiplex PCR reads using MiXCR and keeps one entry per CDR3 protein. The table has around 1.1 million distinct CDR3 sequences, about 35% seen once. This CDR3 region has 17 residues. Trimming shortened V by 2 bases and J by 0 bases, and 13 bases separated the two germline ends. Per germline, CDR1 SEHNR and CDR2 FQNEAQ (reference sequence). This clonotype was observed a few times.

The receptor's source is an adult man with Graves' hyperthyroidism. The specimen was peripheral blood or thyroid tissue (not recorded which). The chain has TRBV7-9 and TRBJ2-2; possibly TRBD2 for D (6 bases). The CDR3, as DNA: TGTGCCAGCAGCTTATTGTTTGGACTACCGAACACCGGGGAGCTGTTTTTT. It specifies CASSLLFGLPNTGELFF.